The source of this TCR beta chain is a study of cytomegalovirus exposure and HLA in healthy donors. Regarding the study as a whole: An ancestry cluster, one associated with Asian ancestry, reportedly showed fewer N-insertions than the approximately 670-donor mean in a later analysis. Apart from CMV serostatus, no immune exposure information was available.

PCR employed 60 Vbeta and 13 Jbeta primers. Data came from immunoSEQ multiplex PCR; TCRdb stores just in-frame clones and leaves some out. Of tens of thousands of clones in the sample, roughly 83% were seen once. About this clone itself: Its cognate antigen is unknown.

Germline V gene sequence: CDR1 SGHNT, CDR2 YYREEE (reference sequence). The CDR3 is 14 residues long. V trimming: 0 bases; J trimming: 4 bases; junction bases outside the gene matches: 3. The sequencing sample was made of PBMCs. This chain joins TRBV5-4 and TRBJ1-1; 7 bases fit TRBD1. The receptor was isolated from a woman aged 40 to 55 in good health and CMV-seropositive. CDR3: CASSLAGGATEAFF. The CDR3 DNA follows: TGTGCCAGCAGCTTGGCAGGGGGTGCCACTGAAGCTTTCTTT. Looking up the rest from reference TRBV5-4 and TRBJ1-1 gives the full variable domain: ETGVTQSPTHLIKTRGQQVTLRCSSQSGHNTVSWYQQALGQGPQFIFQYYREEENGRGNFPPRFSGLQFPNYSSELNVNALELDDSALYLCASSLAGGATEAFFGQGTRLTVV.